Shown below are 2 T cell receptor beta chains from a single sample sequenced in a study of blood T cell repertoires in COVID-19. TCRdb's copy holds only in-frame clones and misses some; the assay was immunoSEQ multiplex PCR. The table shows a few hundred thousand clones, with over 65% occurring only once. The sequencing sample was made of peripheral blood. The receptors shown here come from a human donor with acute or convalescent COVID-19. The donor label of this sample is uncertain.

This chain joins TRBV18 and TRBJ1-4, with 7 bases matching TRBD1. Germline CDR1 and CDR2: KGHSH and LQKENI. The ends lost 6 bases at V and 4 bases at J; junction bases unmatched: 2. This CDR3 region has 13 residues. The CDR3 DNA follows: TGTGCCAGCTCCGACAGGGTTAATGAAAAACTGTTTTTT. Residues: CASSDRVNEKLFF.

The chain links TRBV11-1 to TRBJ2-3; maybe TRBD1 (8 bases). CDR1 and CDR2 (germline): SGHAT, FQDESV (reference sequence). Trimming removed 5 bases from V and 5 bases from J, with 20 bases in between. This CDR3 is built from 16 residues. DNA of the CDR3: TGTGCCAGCAGCCGTGGGGGGGTCAGGGGGCAAGATACGCAGTATTTT. Amino acid sequence: CASSRGGVRGQDTQYF.